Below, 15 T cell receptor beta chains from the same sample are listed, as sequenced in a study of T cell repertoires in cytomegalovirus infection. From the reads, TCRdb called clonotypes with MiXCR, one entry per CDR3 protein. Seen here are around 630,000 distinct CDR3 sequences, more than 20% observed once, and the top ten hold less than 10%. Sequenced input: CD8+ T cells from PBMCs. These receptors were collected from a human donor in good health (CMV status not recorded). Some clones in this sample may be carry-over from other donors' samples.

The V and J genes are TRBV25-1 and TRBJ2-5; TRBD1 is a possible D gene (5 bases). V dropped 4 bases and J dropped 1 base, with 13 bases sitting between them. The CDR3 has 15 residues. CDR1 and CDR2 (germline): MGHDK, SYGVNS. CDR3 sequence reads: CASSAFAGPQETQYF. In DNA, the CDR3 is TGTGCCAGCAGTGCCTTCGCAGGGCCCCAAGAGACCCAGTACTTC.

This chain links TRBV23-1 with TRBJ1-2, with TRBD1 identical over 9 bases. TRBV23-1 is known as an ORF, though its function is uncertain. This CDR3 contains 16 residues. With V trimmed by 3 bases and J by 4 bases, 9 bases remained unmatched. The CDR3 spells CASSHPNRGLGYGYTF. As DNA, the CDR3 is TGCGCCAGCAGTCACCCGAACAGGGGGCTGGGCTATGGCTACACCTTC.

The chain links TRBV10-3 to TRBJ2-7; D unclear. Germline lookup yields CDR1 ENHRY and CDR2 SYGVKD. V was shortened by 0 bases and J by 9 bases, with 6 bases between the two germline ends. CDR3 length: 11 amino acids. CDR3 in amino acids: CAISESGWQYF. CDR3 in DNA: TGTGCCATCAGTGAGTCGGGGTGGCAGTACTTC.

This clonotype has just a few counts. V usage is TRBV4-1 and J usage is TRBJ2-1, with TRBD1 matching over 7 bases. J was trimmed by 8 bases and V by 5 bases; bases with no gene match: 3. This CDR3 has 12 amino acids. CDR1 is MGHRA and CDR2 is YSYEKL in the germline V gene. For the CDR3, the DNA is TGCGCCAGCAGCGGGACAGCCGATGAGCAGTTCTTC. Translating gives CASSGTADEQFF.

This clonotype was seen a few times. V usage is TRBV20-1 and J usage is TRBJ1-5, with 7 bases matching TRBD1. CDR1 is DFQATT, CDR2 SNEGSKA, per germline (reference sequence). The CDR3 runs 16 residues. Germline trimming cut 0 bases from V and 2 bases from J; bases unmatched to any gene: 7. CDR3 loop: CSARDLDRSGNQPQHF. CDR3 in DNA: TGCAGTGCTAGAGACTTGGACAGGAGCGGCAATCAGCCCCAGCATTTT.

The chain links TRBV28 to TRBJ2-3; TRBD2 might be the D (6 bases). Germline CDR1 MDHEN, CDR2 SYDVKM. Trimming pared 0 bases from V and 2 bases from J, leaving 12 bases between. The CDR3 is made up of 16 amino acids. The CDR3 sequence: CASSLWVAELTDTQYF. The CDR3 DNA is TGTGCCAGCAGTTTATGGGTAGCGGAGCTCACAGATACGCAGTATTTT. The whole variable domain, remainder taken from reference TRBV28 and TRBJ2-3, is DVKVTQSSRYLVKRTGEKVFLECVQDMDHENMFWYRQDPGLGLRLIYFSYDVKMKEKGDIPEGYSVSREKKERFSLILESASTNQTSMYLCASSLWVAELTDTQYFGPGTRLTVL.

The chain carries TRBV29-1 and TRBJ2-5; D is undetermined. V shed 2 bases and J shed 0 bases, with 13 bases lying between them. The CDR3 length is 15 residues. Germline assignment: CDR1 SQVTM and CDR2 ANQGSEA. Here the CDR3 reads CSVESPPHYQETQYF. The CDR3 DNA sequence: TGCAGCGTTGAATCCCCACCTCATTACCAAGAGACCCAGTACTTC. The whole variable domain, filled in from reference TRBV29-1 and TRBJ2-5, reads SAVISQKPSRDICQRGTSLTIQCQVDSQVTMMFWYRQQPGQSLTLIATANQGSEATYESGFVIDKFPISRPNLTFSTLTVSNMSPEDSSIYLCSVESPPHYQETQYFGPGTRLLVL.

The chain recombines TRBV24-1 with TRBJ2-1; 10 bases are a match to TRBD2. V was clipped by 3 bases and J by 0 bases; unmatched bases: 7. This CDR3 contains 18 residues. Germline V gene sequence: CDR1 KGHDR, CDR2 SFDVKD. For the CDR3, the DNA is TGTGCCACCAGTGATACACTAGCTAGCGGGAGCTCCTACAATGAGCAGTTCTTC. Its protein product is CATSDTLASGSSYNEQFF.

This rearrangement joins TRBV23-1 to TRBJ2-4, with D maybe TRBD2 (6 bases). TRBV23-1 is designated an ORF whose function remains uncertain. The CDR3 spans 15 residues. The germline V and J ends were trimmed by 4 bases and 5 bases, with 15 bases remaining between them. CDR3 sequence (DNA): TGCGCCAGCAGTCGCGGAGGGGAAGGGGAAAACATTCAGTACTTC. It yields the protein CASSRGGEGENIQYF.

The CDR3 loop reads CASSEASSFETDYEQYF. DNA for the CDR3: TGTGCCAGCAGTGAAGCTTCGTCTTTCGAGACAGACTACGAGCAGTACTTC. The chain links TRBV2 to TRBJ2-7; D perhaps matches TRBD1 (5 bases). This CDR3 comprises 17 residues. V was trimmed by 0 bases and J by 3 bases, leaving 18 bases between them. The germline V gene encodes CDR1 SNHLY and CDR2 FYNNEI.

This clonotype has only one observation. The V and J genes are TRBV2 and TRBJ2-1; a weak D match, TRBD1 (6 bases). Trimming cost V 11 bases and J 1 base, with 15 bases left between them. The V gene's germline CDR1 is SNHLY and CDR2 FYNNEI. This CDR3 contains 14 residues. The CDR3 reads CARVQGTSYNEQFF. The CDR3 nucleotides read TGTGCCCGCGTACAGGGAACGTCCTACAATGAGCAGTTCTTC.

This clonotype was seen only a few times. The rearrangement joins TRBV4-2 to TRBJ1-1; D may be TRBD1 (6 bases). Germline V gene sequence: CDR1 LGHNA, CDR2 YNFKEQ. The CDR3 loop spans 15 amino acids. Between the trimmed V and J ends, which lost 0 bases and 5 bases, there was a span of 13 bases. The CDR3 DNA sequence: TGTGCCAGCAGCCAAGATACAGGGCCAGGGACTGAAGCTTTCTTT. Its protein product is CASSQDTGPGTEAFF.

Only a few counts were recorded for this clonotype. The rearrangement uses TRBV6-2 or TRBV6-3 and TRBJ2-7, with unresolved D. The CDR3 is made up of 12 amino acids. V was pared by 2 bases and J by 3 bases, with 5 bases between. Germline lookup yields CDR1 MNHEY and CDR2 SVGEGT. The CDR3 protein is CASSYPDYEQYV. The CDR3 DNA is TGTGCCAGCAGTTACCCTGACTACGAGCAGTACGTC.

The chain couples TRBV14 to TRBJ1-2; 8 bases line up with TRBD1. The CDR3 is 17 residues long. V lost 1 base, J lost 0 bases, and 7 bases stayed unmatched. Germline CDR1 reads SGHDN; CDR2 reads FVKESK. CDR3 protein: CASSQGGQVPTNYGYTF. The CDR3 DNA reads TGTGCCAGCAGCCAAGGGGGACAGGTACCAACTAACTATGGCTACACCTTC.

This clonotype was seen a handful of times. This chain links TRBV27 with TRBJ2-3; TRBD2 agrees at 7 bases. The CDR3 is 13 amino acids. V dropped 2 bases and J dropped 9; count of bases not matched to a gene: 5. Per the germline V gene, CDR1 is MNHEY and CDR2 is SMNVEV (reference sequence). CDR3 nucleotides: TGTGCCAGCAGTTTAGGGGGGGACCCCACGCAGTATTTT. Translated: CASSLGGDPTQYF.